This T cell receptor (beta chain) was obtained from a study of T cell clusters in autoimmune cytopenias. Findings and caveats of the study: A dominant lymphoma-associated repertoire apparently masked the cluster-lack signature in secondary cytopenia versus chronic lymphocytic leukemia. Primary autoimmune cytopenia patients appeared to lack physiological T cell clusters present in healthy donors.

One tube held mixed TRB-A and TRB-B primer pools for touch-down PCR. TCRdb re-called the multiplex PCR reads; every CDR3 protein appears as one record, without DNA. This sample's clone table lists roughly 10,000 distinct CDR3 sequences. Germline lookup yields CDR1 SGHKS and CDR2 YYEKEE (reference sequence). CDR3 length: 17 amino acids. In regard to this clonotype: Antigen unknown.

Each sample's input was approximately 270 ng genomic DNA, 40,000 or so genome equivalents. This sample was shared with a second study, whose subject was T cell repertoires in aging, cancer and after chemotherapy.

The receptor's source is a human donor in good health. The chain is built from TRBV5-5 and TRBJ1-6; TCRdb's D gene call, TRBD1, goes unchecked for lack of DNA. Sequencing was carried out using peripheral blood. The CDR3 protein is CASSLAPGTGYNSPLHF.